This TCR beta chain emerged from a study of CD8 T cells in Susac syndrome. V was cut by 4 bases and J by 5 bases, with 14 bases left in between. The CDR3 is made up of 14 amino acids. From germline, CDR1 is SQVTM and CDR2 ANQGSEA. TEMRA cells were FACS-enriched, unlike CD8+ and CD4+ T cells, which were negatively isolated. RNA was extracted with the RNeasy kit, and a quantity of about 0.45 to 1 ug was reverse transcribed using random hexamers. A multiplex approach, immunoSEQ multiplex PCR, amplified TCR beta CDR3 across 54 Vbeta and 13 Jbeta. TCRdb ran MiXCR on the immunoSEQ multiplex PCR reads and lists one entry per CDR3 protein. Altogether tens of thousands of distinct CDR3 sequences are present, roughly 95% being singletons, with the ten largest covering 0.1% to 0.12%.

The J gene is TRBJ2-2, the V gene TRBV29-1, with D perhaps matching TRBD1 (5 bases). The sequence was obtained from a human donor with multiple sclerosis. Sequencing input: CD4+ T cells from PBMCs. The CDR3 DNA is TGCAGCGTTGGAAGCAGGGTGGGGACCGGGGAGCTGTTTTTT. The encoded protein is CSVGSRVGTGELFF.